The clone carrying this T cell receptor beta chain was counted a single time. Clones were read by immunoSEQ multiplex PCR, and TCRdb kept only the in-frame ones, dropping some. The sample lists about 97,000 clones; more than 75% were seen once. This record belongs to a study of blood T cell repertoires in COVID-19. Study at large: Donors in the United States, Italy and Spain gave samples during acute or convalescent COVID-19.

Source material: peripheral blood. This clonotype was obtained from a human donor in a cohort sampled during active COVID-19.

CDR3 amino acids: CASAVFGRTEAFF. CDR3 nucleotides: TGTGCCAGCGCCGTTTTTGGGAGAACTGAAGCTTTCTTT. The chain carries TRBV7-3 and TRBJ1-1; D not resolved. The CDR3 contains 13 residues. Trimming left V 8 bases short and J 5 bases short, with 15 bases between. Germline V gives CDR1 SGHTA, CDR2 FQGTGA.